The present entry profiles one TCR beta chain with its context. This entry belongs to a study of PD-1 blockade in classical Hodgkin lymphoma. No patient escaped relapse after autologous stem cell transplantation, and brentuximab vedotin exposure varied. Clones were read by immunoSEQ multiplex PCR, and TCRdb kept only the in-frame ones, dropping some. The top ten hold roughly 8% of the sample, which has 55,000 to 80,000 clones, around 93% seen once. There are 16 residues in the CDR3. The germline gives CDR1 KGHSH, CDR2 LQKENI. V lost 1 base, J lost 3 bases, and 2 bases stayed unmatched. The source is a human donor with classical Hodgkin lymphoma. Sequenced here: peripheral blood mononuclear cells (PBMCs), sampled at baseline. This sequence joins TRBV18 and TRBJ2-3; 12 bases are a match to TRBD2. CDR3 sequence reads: CASSPQLAGGTDTQYF. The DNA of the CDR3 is TGTGCCAGCTCACCACAACTAGCGGGGGGAACAGATACGCAGTATTTT.